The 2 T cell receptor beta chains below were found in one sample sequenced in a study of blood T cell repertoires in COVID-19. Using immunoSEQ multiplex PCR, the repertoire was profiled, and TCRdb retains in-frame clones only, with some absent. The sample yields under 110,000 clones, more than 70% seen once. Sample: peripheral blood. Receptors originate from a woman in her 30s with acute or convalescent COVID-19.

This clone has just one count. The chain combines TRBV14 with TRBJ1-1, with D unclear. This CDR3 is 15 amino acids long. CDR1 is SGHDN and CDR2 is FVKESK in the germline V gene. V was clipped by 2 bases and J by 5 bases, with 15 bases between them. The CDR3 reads CASSQIGRRRTEAFF. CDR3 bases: TGTGCCAGCAGCCAAATCGGACGGAGGAGGACTGAAGCTTTCTTT.

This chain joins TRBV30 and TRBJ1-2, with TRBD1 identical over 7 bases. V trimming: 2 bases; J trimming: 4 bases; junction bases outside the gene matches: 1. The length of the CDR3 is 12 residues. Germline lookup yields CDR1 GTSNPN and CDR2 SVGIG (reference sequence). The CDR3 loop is CAWSTGVYGYTF. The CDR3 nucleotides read TGTGCCTGGAGTACAGGGGTCTATGGCTACACCTTC. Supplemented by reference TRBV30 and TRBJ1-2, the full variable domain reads SQTIHQWPATLVQPVGSPLSLECTVEGTSNPNLYWYRQAAGRGLQLLFYSVGIGQISSEVPQNLSASRPQDRQFILSSKKLLLSDSGFYLCAWSTGVYGYTFGSGTRLTVV.